Shown below are 18 T cell receptor beta chains from a single sample sequenced in a study of beta chain features in type 1 diabetes. As every portion of the isolated RNA was reverse transcribed, the sequencing read expressed TCRB transcripts. Data came from immunoSEQ multiplex PCR; TCRdb stores just in-frame clones and leaves some out. The sample includes under 350,000 clones, roughly 8% of them seen just once. The sequenced material came from central memory CD4+ T cells from blood. Receptors originate from a woman between 18 and 29 years old in good health.

In this sample, this clone turned up a few times. The CDR3 is CAIRDRAYNEQFF. The CDR3 nucleotides are TGTGCCATCAGGGACAGGGCCTACAATGAGCAGTTCTTC. This chain joins TRBV10-3 and TRBJ2-1; 8 bases fit TRBD1. Germline CDR1 and CDR2: ENHRY and SYGVKD. The CDR3 consists of 13 residues. Germline trimming cut 6 bases from V and 2 bases from J; bases unmatched to any gene: 0.

V usage is TRBV6-5 and J usage is TRBJ1-3; 9 bases match TRBD1. Germline CDR1 and CDR2: MNHEY and SVGAGI. CDR3 length: 13 amino acids. V lost 6 bases, J lost 4 bases, and 1 base stayed unmatched. The CDR3, as DNA: TGTGCCAGCAGGGGGACAGGGGGAAACACCATATATTTT. Amino acid sequence: CASRGTGGNTIYF.

With regard to this clone: The conserved phenylalanine or tryptophan is not found at the CDR3 terminus, so this likely reflects a read error. The J gene is TRBJ2-3, the V gene TRBV19, with D perhaps TRBD1 (5 bases). This CDR3 is built from 13 residues. Germline values: CDR1 LNHDA, CDR2 SQIVND (reference sequence). Trimming cost V 6 bases and J 3 bases, with 10 bases left between them. The CDR3 spells CASRHRQTDTQYL. The CDR3 DNA reads TGTGCCAGTAGACACAGACAGACAGATACGCAGTATCTT.

This clone was recorded a few times. This sequence joins TRBV11-3 and TRBJ2-7; D perhaps matches TRBD2 (5 bases). The CDR3 spans 13 residues. The V end lost 1 base, the J end lost 6 bases, and 10 bases lay between the germline ends. The V gene's germline CDR1 is SGHNT and CDR2 YENEEA. In nucleotides, the CDR3 is TGTGCCAGCAGCTTAGCGGGGATCTCCGAGCAGTACTTC. Protein sequence: CASSLAGISEQYF.

This sequence joins TRBV20-1 and TRBJ1-1, with D possibly being TRBD1 (5 bases). The CDR3 contains 11 residues. V gave up 6 bases and J gave up 10 bases, with 15 bases separating them. CDR1 is DFQATT and CDR2 is SNEGSKA in the germline V gene (reference sequence). The CDR3 reads CSALVGGIAFF. The CDR3 DNA is TGCAGTGCCCTCGTTGGGGGGATAGCTTTCTTT.

This clone has only a few counts. The chain carries TRBV13 and TRBJ2-3; 7 bases map to TRBD1. CDR1 PRHDT and CDR2 FYEKMQ come from the germline V gene (reference sequence). The CDR3 is 14 amino acids. The V gene end was trimmed by 5 bases and the J gene end by 0 bases; junction bases not matched to a gene: 2. The CDR3 reads CASSRDRSTDTQYF. The CDR3 DNA follows: TGTGCCAGCAGCCGGGACAGAAGCACAGATACGCAGTATTTT.

This chain links TRBV5-1 with TRBJ2-2; the D gene is possibly TRBD1 (6 bases). CDR3 length equals 16 residues. CDR1 is SGHRS and CDR2 is YFSETQ in the germline V gene. Trimming removed 4 bases from V and 6 bases from J, with 19 bases in between. The CDR3: CASSGSGNRVSGELFF. The CDR3 DNA reads TGCGCCAGCAGCGGGAGTGGGAACAGGGTGTCCGGGGAGCTGTTTTTT.

This clone was detected only a few times. The CDR3 DNA sequence: TGTGCCACCAGCAGAGACCTCAGGGGTTTGGACTATGGCTACACCTTC. Residues: CATSRDLRGLDYGYTF. The chain is built from TRBV15 and TRBJ1-2; the D gene is possibly TRBD1 (6 bases). CDR1 LNHNV and CDR2 YYDKDF come from the germline V gene (reference sequence). The V end was cut by 0 bases, the J end by 3 bases, with 14 bases between. The CDR3 loop spans 16 amino acids.

This clone has more than one count but fewer than ten. This chain links TRBV28 with TRBJ2-3; TRBD2 matches at 8 bases. CDR3 length: 16 residues. CDR1 MDHEN and CDR2 SYDVKM come from the germline V gene. V was clipped by 2 bases and J by 4 bases; unmatched bases: 8. The CDR3 loop reads CASSLRSGGLSDTQYF. CDR3 coding DNA: TGTGCCAGCAGTTTACGCAGCGGGGGACTCTCAGATACGCAGTATTTT.

This chain links TRBV18 with TRBJ2-1, with a possible D match to TRBD1 (5 bases). The CDR3 length is 16 residues. Germline V gene data show CDR1 as KGHSH and CDR2 as LQKENI. Trimming pared 3 bases from V and 8 bases from J, leaving 20 bases between. The CDR3 nucleotides are TGTGCCAGCTCACCTACCTTGGGCCAGGGTCAGGATGAGCAGTTCTTC. It is translated as CASSPTLGQGQDEQFF.

The rearrangement uses TRBV27 and TRBJ1-2, with a tentative D call TRBD1 (5 bases). Germline values: CDR1 MNHEY, CDR2 SMNVEV (reference sequence). This CDR3 is 14 amino acids long. V was shortened by 1 base and J by 7 bases, with 13 bases between the two germline ends. The CDR3, as DNA: TGTGCCAGCAGTTTATTCCACGACAGATCTGGCTACACCTTC. It is translated as CASSLFHDRSGYTF.

The chain links TRBV20-1 to TRBJ2-1; no definite D call. In germline, CDR1 is DFQATT, CDR2 SNEGSKA (reference sequence). The CDR3 covers 11 residues. Trimming pared 4 bases from V and 8 bases from J, leaving 9 bases between. The DNA for the CDR3 is TGCAGTGCTATTGTTTGGGATGAGCAGTTCTTC. Amino acids: CSAIVWDEQFF.

This clone has just a few counts. The rearrangement joins TRBV7-2 to TRBJ2-4, with 8 nucleotides matching TRBD1. The CDR3 is made up of 16 amino acids. CDR1 SGHTA and CDR2 FQGNSA come from the germline V gene. V shed 1 base, J shed 7 bases, and the junction held 9 bases outside the gene matches. CDR3 protein: CASSLDVRGPVNIQYF. CDR3 DNA sequence: TGTGCCAGCAGCTTAGATGTCAGGGGGCCTGTGAACATTCAGTACTTC.

This clone has a handful of counts. The CDR3 DNA is TGTGCCAGCAGCAAATCTTTAGGTCAAGAGGGGTCGGGACGTCAGCCCCAGCATTTT. Its protein product is CASSKSLGQEGSGRQPQHF. The chain uses TRBV21-1 and TRBJ1-5. TRBV21-1 corresponds to a pseudogene. This CDR3 is 19 amino acids long.

This sequence joins TRBV20-1 and TRBJ2-2; no definite D call. The germline gives CDR1 DFQATT, CDR2 SNEGSKA (reference sequence). V shed 3 bases and J shed 8 bases, with 7 bases lying between them. CDR3 length: 11 residues. CDR3 region: CSASYWGELFF. The CDR3 DNA is TGCAGTGCTAGTTATTGGGGGGAGCTGTTTTTT.

This clone was seen a few times. The V gene is TRBV7-8, the J gene TRBJ1-2, with a tentative D call TRBD1 (6 bases). Germline CDR1 reads SGHVS; CDR2 reads FQNEAQ. This CDR3 spans 15 amino acids. V was shortened by 4 bases and J by 4 bases, with 16 bases between the two germline ends. In DNA, the CDR3 is TGTGCCAGCAGCTCCCAACCGGGGGGCGGCTATGGCTACACCTTC. Its protein is CASSSQPGGGYGYTF.

This clone has just a few counts. V gene TRBV29-1 combines with J gene TRBJ2-3; 8 nucleotides align to TRBD1. Trimming at V came to 8 bases and at J to 6 bases, leaving 10 bases not matched to a gene. CDR1 is SQVTM and CDR2 is ANQGSEA in the germline V gene. The CDR3 has 13 residues. CDR3 sequence reads: CSSTGQGIDTQYF. The CDR3 DNA reads as TGCAGCTCCACCGGACAGGGAATCGATACGCAGTATTTT.

This chain links TRBV11-2 with TRBJ2-7, with TRBD1 as a possible D gene (5 bases). The V end was cut by 5 bases, the J end by 5 bases, with 22 bases between. This CDR3 has 16 residues. Germline loops: CDR1 SGHAT, CDR2 FQNNGV. The CDR3 region is CASSKGVLPPLDEQYF. The CDR3 DNA reads as TGTGCCAGCAGCAAAGGGGTACTCCCTCCGTTGGACGAGCAGTACTTC.